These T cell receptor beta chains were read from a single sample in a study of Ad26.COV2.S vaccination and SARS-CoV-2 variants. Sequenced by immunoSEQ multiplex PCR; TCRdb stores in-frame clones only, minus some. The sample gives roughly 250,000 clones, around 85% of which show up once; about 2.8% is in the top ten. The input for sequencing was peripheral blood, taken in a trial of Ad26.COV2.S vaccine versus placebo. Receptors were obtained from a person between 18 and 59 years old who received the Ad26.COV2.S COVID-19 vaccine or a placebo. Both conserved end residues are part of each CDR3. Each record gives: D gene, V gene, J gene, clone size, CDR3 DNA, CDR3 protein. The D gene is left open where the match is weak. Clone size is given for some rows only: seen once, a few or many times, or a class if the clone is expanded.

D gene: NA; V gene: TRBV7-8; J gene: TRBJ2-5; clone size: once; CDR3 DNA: TGTGCCAGCAGCGGGGGTCGGGGGTTCCAAGAGACCCAGTACTTC; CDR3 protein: CASSGGRGFQETQYF
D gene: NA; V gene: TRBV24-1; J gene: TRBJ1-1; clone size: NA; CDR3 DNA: TGTGCCACAAGTGGGGGGTCTGAAGCTTTCTTT; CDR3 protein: CATSGGSEAFF
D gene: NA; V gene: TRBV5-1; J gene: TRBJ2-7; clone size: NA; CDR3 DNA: TGCGCCAGCACCTCCTCGCCAGGGAAACAGGTCAACGAGCAGTACTTC; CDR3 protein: CASTSSPGKQVNEQYF
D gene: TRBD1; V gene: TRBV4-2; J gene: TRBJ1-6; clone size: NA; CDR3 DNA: TGTGCCAGCAGCTCCGGGACAGCAGATAATTCACCCCTCCACTTT; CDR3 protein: CASSSGTADNSPLHF
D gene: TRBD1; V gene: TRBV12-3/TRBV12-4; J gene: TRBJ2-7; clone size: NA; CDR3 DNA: TGTGCCAGCGGGGGACAGTTCTACGAGCAGTACTTC; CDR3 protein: CASGGQFYEQYF
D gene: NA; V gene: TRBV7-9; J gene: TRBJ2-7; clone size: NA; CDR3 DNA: TGTGCCAGCAGCTTAGGCAGGATTTACGAGCAGTACTTC; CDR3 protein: CASSLGRIYEQYF
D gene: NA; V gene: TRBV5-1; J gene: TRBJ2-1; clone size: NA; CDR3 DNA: TGCGCCAGCAGCTTGGGGGGGTCCCTTAACAATGAGCAGTTCTTC; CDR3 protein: CASSLGGSLNNEQFF
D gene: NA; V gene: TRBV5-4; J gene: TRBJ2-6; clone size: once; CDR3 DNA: TGTGCCAGCAGCCCACAAGGGCGCAGGGTCAGCTCTGGGGCCAACGTCCTGACTTTC; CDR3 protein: CASSPQGRRVSSGANVLTF
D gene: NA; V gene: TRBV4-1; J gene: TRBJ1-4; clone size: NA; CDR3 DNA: TGCGCCAGCAGCCCAGCAGGGGCTGGGGAGACTAATGAAAAACTGTTTTTT; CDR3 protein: CASSPAGAGETNEKLFF
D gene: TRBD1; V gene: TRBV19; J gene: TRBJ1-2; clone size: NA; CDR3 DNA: TGTGCCAGTAGTACCGGACAGGGAAATTATGGCTACACCTTC; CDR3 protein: CASSTGQGNYGYTF
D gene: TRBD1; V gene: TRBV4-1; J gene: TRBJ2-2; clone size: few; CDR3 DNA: TGCGCCAGCAGCCCGCGGACAGGGGTATCCGGGGAGCTGTTTTTT; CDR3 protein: CASSPRTGVSGELFF
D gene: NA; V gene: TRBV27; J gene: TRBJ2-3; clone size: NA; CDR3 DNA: TGTGCCAGCAGAGAGTGGTCGTGGTCTAGCACAGATACGCAGTATTTT; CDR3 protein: CASREWSWSSTDTQYF
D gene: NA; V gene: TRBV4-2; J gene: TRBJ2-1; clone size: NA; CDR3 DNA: TGTGCCAGCAGCCCCCTGTCAAATTCCTACAATGAGCAGTTCTTC; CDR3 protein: CASSPLSNSYNEQFF
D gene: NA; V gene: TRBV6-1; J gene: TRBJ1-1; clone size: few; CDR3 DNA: TGTGCCAGCAGTGAGAAGGGGGGCACTGAAGCTTTCTTT; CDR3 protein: CASSEKGGTEAFF
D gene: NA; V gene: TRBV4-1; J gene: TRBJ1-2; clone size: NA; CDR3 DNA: TGCGCCAGCAGCCAAGAAAGGGGGAACTATGGCTACACCTTC; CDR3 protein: CASSQERGNYGYTF
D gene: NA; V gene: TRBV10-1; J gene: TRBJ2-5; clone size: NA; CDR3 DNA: TGCGCCAGCAGTAACTGCGGGACGGGACAAGAGACCCAGTACTTC; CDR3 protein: CASSNCGTGQETQYF
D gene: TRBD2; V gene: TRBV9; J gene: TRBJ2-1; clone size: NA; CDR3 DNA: TGTGCCAGCAGCTTTGGGTTTAGCGGGAGCTACAATGAGCAGTTCTTC; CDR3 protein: CASSFGFSGSYNEQFF